Below are 15 T cell receptor beta chains sequenced from a single sample in a study of cytomegalovirus exposure and HLA in healthy donors. Libraries were prepared by immunoSEQ multiplex PCR; TCRdb keeps only in-frame clonotypes and omits some of them. The data hold 90,000 to 110,000 clones, with 86% observed a single time. The source material was PBMCs. Receptors originate from a young woman in good health and CMV-seropositive.

The V and J genes are TRBV4-1 and TRBJ2-7; 7 nucleotides line up with TRBD2. Germline assignment: CDR1 MGHRA and CDR2 YSYEKL. The CDR3 is 16 residues long. V shed 0 bases and J 6 bases; nucleotides not matched to a gene: 11. The DNA for the CDR3 is TGCGCCAGCAGCCAAGAGTTTTCGGGACTACTTCTCGAGCAGTACTTC. This codes for CASSQEFSGLLLEQYF.

This clone showed up just once. The chain uses TRBV5-1 and TRBJ1-3, with D possibly matching TRBD1 (6 bases). Germline values: CDR1 SGHRS, CDR2 YFSETQ. Trimming stripped 4 bases from V and 1 base from J, with 21 bases between. CDR3 length equals 18 residues. DNA of the CDR3: TGCGCCAGCAGCCTAGACAGGCCCTCTACTAATTCTGGAAACACCATATATTTT. Protein: CASSLDRPSTNSGNTIYF.

This clone has a single count. V is TRBV9 and J is TRBJ2-3; 9 positions agree with TRBD2. J was trimmed by 1 base and V by 4 bases; bases with no gene match: 4. The CDR3 covers 15 residues. Looked up from germline, CDR1 is SGDLS and CDR2 is YYNGEE. CDR3 sequence reads: CASSKRGDGTDTQYF. CDR3 DNA sequence: TGTGCCAGCAGCAAGCGGGGGGACGGCACAGATACGCAGTATTTT.

The chain combines TRBV4-1 with TRBJ2-5; maybe TRBD2 (6 bases). V lost 2 bases and J lost 4, with 8 bases in between. The CDR3 covers 13 residues. Looked up from germline, CDR1 is MGHRA and CDR2 is YSYEKL. This CDR3 reads CASSQLGGETQYF. The CDR3 DNA follows: TGCGCCAGCAGCCAATTGGGGGGAGAGACCCAGTACTTC.

The table lists this clone with a few counts. The chain has TRBV11-3 and TRBJ1-2; no definite D call. Germline-derived CDR1 and CDR2 are SGHNT and YENEEA. This CDR3 has 15 amino acids. Trimming cost V 4 bases and J 4 bases, with 16 bases left between them. This CDR3 reads CASSSTLLKSYGYTF. DNA of the CDR3: TGTGCCAGCAGCTCGACACTGTTAAAGAGCTATGGCTACACCTTC.

The chain uses TRBV10-1 and TRBJ2-3; D is unclear. The CDR3 is 12 amino acids. CDR1 and CDR2 (germline): WNHNN, SYGVQD (reference sequence). Between the trimmed V and J ends, which lost 0 bases and 6 bases, there was a span of 4 bases. Here the CDR3 DNA reads TGCGCCAGCAGTGAGTCGTCGGATACGCAGTATTTT. Translation gives CASSESSDTQYF.

The CDR3 bases are TGTGCCAGCTCCCCCCGGGAGGCAGATACGCAGTATTTT. Protein sequence: CASSPREADTQYF. The chain links TRBV18 to TRBJ2-3; 7 nucleotides match TRBD2. Germline V gene data show CDR1 as KGHSH and CDR2 as LQKENI. The CDR3 totals 13 residues. V gave up 6 bases and J gave up 4 bases; unmatched junction bases: 4.

This clone was found once. The chain employs TRBV5-6 and TRBJ2-1; D uncertain. Germline loops: CDR1 SGHDT, CDR2 YYEEEE. The CDR3 length is 13 residues. Trimming shortened V by 2 bases and J by 8 bases, and 11 bases separated the two germline ends. The CDR3 spells CASSLIAGDEQFF. The CDR3 coding sequence is TGTGCCAGCAGCTTAATCGCAGGTGATGAGCAGTTCTTC.

The genes are TRBV18 and TRBJ2-1; tentative D call: TRBD1 (5 bases). V was pared by 3 bases and J by 2 bases, with 14 bases between. The CDR3 is 16 amino acids. Looked up from germline, CDR1 is KGHSH and CDR2 is LQKENI. The CDR3 nucleotides read TGTGCCAGCTCACCGGGCGACAAGGGGCCCTACAATGAGCAGTTCTTC. As protein: CASSPGDKGPYNEQFF.

The J gene is TRBJ2-7, the V gene TRBV19; unclear D gene. V lost 1 base to trimming and J lost 7 bases, with 17 bases between them. The CDR3 length is 15 residues. CDR1 is LNHDA and CDR2 is SQIVND in the germline V gene (reference sequence). The CDR3 coding sequence is TGTGCCAGTAGTATAGCCGCCAGCCGCCTCGGGGAGCAGTACTTC. This sequence encodes CASSIAASRLGEQYF.

J is TRBJ1-1 and V is TRBV28; unclear D gene. The CDR3 totals 14 residues. Germline-derived CDR1 and CDR2 are MDHEN and SYDVKM. V shed 3 bases and J shed 11 bases, with 19 bases lying between them. CDR3 coding DNA: TGTGCCAGCAGTTTCCAAGGGCGGAGGAGGGATGCTTTCTTT. This encodes CASSFQGRRRDAFF.

This chain uses TRBV18 with TRBJ2-7, with TRBD1 matching 9 bases. Germline CDR1 reads KGHSH; CDR2 reads LQKENI. This CDR3 has 14 amino acids. With V trimmed by 2 bases and J by 4 bases, 3 bases remained unmatched. The CDR3 region has the DNA TGTGCCAGCTCACCAGGGACAGGGAGATACGAGCAGTACTTC. This sequence encodes CASSPGTGRYEQYF. The entire variable domain, with the rest obtained from reference TRBV18 and TRBJ2-7, is as follows: NAGVMQNPRHLVRRRGQEARLRCSPMKGHSHVYWYRQLPEEGLKFMVYLQKENIIDESGMPKERFSAEFPKEGPSILRIQQVVRGDSAAYFCASSPGTGRYEQYFGPGTRLTVT.

The genes are TRBV6-1 and TRBJ2-2; possible D gene TRBD2, 5 bases. The CDR3 spans 14 residues. Germline CDR1 and CDR2: MNHNS and SASEGT. V was clipped by 6 bases and J by 5 bases, with 13 bases between them. The CDR3 is CASSRRAITGELFF. The CDR3 region has the DNA TGTGCCAGCAGCAGGCGGGCAATAACCGGGGAGCTGTTTTTT.

The V gene is TRBV20-1, the J gene TRBJ2-5; perhaps TRBD2 as D (5 bases). The CDR3 runs to 11 residues. Germline CDR1 reads DFQATT; CDR2 reads SNEGSKA (reference sequence). The CDR3 bases are TGCAGGGCGGGCCCTGGGGAGACCCAGTACTTC. Its translation: CRAGPGETQYF.

V usage is TRBV10-3 and J usage is TRBJ1-1; the D is unclear. Between the trimmed V and J ends, which lost 6 bases and 3 bases, there was a span of 11 bases. Germline V CDR1 and CDR2: ENHRY, SYGVKD. The CDR3 consists of 13 residues. CDR3 in DNA: TGTGCCATCAGCGTATCAGTGGACACTGAAGCTTTCTTT. Encoded protein: CAISVSVDTEAFF.